Detailed here is one TCR beta chain. What it recognizes is unknown. The entry originates in a study of shared clonotypes between healthy human individuals. Study-wide results and limits: The study sampled only blood, and tissue repertoires likely differ. It was anticipated that sequencing depth would influence how many clonotypes donors shared. Larger richness was generally estimated for naive than memory subsets.

The CDR3 is made up of 16 amino acids. Trimming removed 1 base from V and 8 bases from J, with 18 bases in between. Per the germline V gene, CDR1 is SGHNT and CDR2 is YENEEA. Profiled with immunoSEQ multiplex PCR; TCRdb holds only in-frame clones, not every one. The data hold some 2.4 million clones, with approximately 94% observed a single time. The chain joins TRBV11-3 to TRBJ2-1; the D gene is possibly TRBD2 (6 bases). The source material was naive CD4+ T cells from PBMCs. As to subset: CD45RA+ positively selected. The clonotype was recovered from a man aged 18-30 years in good health. Some clones in this sample may be carry-over from other donors' samples. The CDR3 loop reads CASSLGGLANSHEQFF. CDR3 bases: TGTGCCAGCAGCTTAGGAGGCCTAGCGAATTCCCATGAGCAGTTCTTC.